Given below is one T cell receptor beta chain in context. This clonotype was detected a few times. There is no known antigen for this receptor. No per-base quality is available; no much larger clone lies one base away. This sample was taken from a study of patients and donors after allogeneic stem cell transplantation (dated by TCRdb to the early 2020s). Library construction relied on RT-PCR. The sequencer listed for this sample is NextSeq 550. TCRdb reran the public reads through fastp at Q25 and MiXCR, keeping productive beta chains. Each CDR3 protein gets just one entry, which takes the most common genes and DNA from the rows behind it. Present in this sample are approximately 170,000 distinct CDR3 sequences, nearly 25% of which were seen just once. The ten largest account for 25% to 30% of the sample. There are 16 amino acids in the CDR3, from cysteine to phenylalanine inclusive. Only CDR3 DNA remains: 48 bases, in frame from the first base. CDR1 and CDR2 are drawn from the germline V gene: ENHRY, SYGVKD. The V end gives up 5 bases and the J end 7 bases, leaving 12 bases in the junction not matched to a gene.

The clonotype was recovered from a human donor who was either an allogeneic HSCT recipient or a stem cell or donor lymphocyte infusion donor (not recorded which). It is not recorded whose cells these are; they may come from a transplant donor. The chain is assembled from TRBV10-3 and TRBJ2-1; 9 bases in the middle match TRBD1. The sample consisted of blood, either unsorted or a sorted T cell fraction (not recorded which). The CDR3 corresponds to CAISNIQGALKNEQFF. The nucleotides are TGTGCCATCAGTAACATACAGGGGGCATTAAAGAATGAGCAGTTCTTC.